Sequencing of this T cell receptor beta chain was carried out in a study of shared clonotypes between healthy human individuals. Study findings and constraints: Across a handful of donors, naive CD4 shared roughly 5.1%, naive CD8 more than 3%, memory CD4 2% to 2.5%, memory CD8 around 0.36%. Sequencing depth was expected to affect clonotype sharing among donors.

All participating donors were Caucasian adults from Nashville, Tennessee. Splitting of CD4+ cells produced CD45RA+ naive and CD45RA-negative memory subsets. The table came from immunoSEQ multiplex PCR; TCRdb's copy has only in-frame clones and leaves some out. Of about a million clones listed, approximately 68% are singletons. This clone occurred a few times. The antigen is unknown. This CDR3 is 14 amino acids long. Germline assignment: CDR1 SGHVS and CDR2 FQNEAQ. V lost 5 bases and J lost 9, with 14 bases in between. V and J are TRBV7-8 and TRBJ1-6, with D unclear. The sequenced sample consisted of memory CD4+ T cells sorted from blood. Subset specified: CD45RA-negative fraction. The sequence derives from a man aged 18 to 29 in good health. The CDR3 spells CASSERALLSPLHF. The CDR3 coding sequence is TGTGCCAGCAGCGAGCGGGCGCTGCTTTCACCCCTCCACTTT.